The clone carrying this TCR beta chain has more than one count but fewer than ten. A single record per CDR3 protein comes from TCRdb applying MiXCR to the 5' RACE reads. The sample yields tens of thousands of distinct CDR3 sequences, roughly an eighth seen once. Germline-derived CDR1 and CDR2 are MNHEY and SVGAGI. V gave up 6 bases and J gave up 3 bases; unmatched junction bases: 5. The CDR3 loop spans 15 amino acids. These data are taken from a study of early T cells in non-severe SARS-CoV-2 infection. Study as a whole: Chains were unpaired, as sequencing was done on bulk RNA from unsorted whole blood.

The sample was whole blood. The rearrangement uses TRBV6-5 and TRBJ1-4, with 9 bases fitting TRBD1. This receptor was taken from an adult who was a healthcare worker with PCR-confirmed SARS-CoV-2 infection or an uninfected control (not recorded which). The CDR3 sequence: CASSPQGAPNEKLFF. The CDR3 DNA sequence: TGTGCCAGCAGCCCACAGGGGGCCCCTAATGAAAAACTGTTTTTT.